Described below is a single T cell receptor (beta chain) sequence and its context. The data are from a study of blood T cell repertoires in COVID-19. V was pared by 1 base and J by 4 bases, with 16 bases between. Germline CDR1 reads SEHNR; CDR2 reads FQNEAQ (reference sequence). The CDR3 length is 16 residues. As originally analysed: Estimation of nucleated cell counts was performed using reference gene primer amplification. Sequencing was performed with immunoSEQ multiplex PCR; in TCRdb, only in-frame clones are kept and a portion is missing. V and J calls and clone size come straight from that table; D and trimming were deduced from the DNA. Of about 210,000 clones in the sample, 92% are singletons; the top ten hold about 1.3%.

The rearrangement joins TRBV7-9 to TRBJ2-5, with D possibly being TRBD1 (5 bases). The specimen was peripheral blood. The source is a man in his thirties or forties with acute or convalescent COVID-19. In nucleotides, the CDR3 is TGTGCCAGCAGCTTAGGGGAAGGGGATATAGGAGAGACCCAGTACTTC. Translation gives CASSLGEGDIGETQYF.